This T cell receptor beta chain was recovered during a study of cytomegalovirus exposure and HLA in healthy donors. Study-wide results and caveats: The likely explanation for a cluster of highly shared sequence variants was sequencing artifact. There were reportedly fewer N-insertions in an Asian-associated ancestry cluster than the roughly 610-donor mean, in a later analysis. Later analysis indicated greater clonal expansion among HLA-associated TCR beta chains than among equally common other chains.

Germline V gene sequence: CDR1 SGHNT, CDR2 YYREEE (reference sequence). J lost 3 bases, V lost 3 bases, and 12 bases had no gene match. The CDR3 has 20 amino acids. PCR involved 60 Vbeta and 13 Jbeta primers. The data were produced by immunoSEQ multiplex PCR, yet TCRdb's version contains in-frame clones alone and is incomplete. The sample shows approximately 160,000 clones, over 70% of them seen only once. Details on this clone: Its specificity is unknown.

Sequenced: PBMCs. The receptor comes from a woman aged 50 to 65 in good health and CMV-seropositive. The chain uses TRBV5-4 and TRBJ2-2, with TRBD2 matching over 15 bases. CDR3 in amino acids: CASSSLWGLAGGPDTGELFF. The CDR3 DNA reads as TGTGCCAGCAGCTCCCTTTGGGGACTAGCGGGGGGCCCGGACACCGGGGAGCTGTTTTTT.